The next 19 T cell receptor beta chains were all read from a single sample in a study of regulatory dendritic cells for organ transplantation. This table comes from immunoSEQ multiplex PCR, and its TCRdb copy is limited to in-frame clones, with some not included. Here the sample spans under 30,000 clones, about 79% being singletons. The sequencing input was memory CD4+ T cells from blood. Noted subset: CD45RO+ memory T cells. These receptors originate from a human donor in good health.

A word on this clone: Germline is not matched at one junction end, which may reflect a read error. V and J are TRBV4-3 and TRBJ2-1; 8 nucleotides agree with TRBD2. The CDR3 is 17 amino acids. Germline V gene data show CDR1 as LGHNA and CDR2 as YSLEER. The chain's CDR3 is CAGSQGLSGGAYNEQFF. The CDR3 DNA reads TGCGCCGGCAGCCAAGGGTTAAGCGGGGGAGCTTACAATGAGCAGTTCTTC.

The rearrangement uses TRBV11-2 and TRBJ2-1; 7 nucleotides line up with TRBD1. After removal of 1 base from V and 5 bases from J, the junction contained 5 bases not matched to a gene. The length of the CDR3 is 15 residues. Germline CDR1 reads SGHAT; CDR2 reads FQNNGV. The chain's CDR3 is CASSLVRTGNNEQFF. In DNA form, the CDR3 reads TGTGCCAGCAGCTTAGTTAGGACAGGTAACAATGAGCAGTTCTTC.

This rearrangement joins TRBV28 to TRBJ1-4, with D tentatively TRBD1 (6 bases). Germline CDR1 reads MDHEN; CDR2 reads SYDVKM. The length of the CDR3 is 20 residues. The germline V and J ends were trimmed by 3 bases and 0 bases, with 23 bases remaining between them. The CDR3 spells CASSFRDTRSRSPTNEKLFF. CDR3 DNA: TGTGCCAGCAGTTTCCGGGACACGCGCTCACGAAGCCCAACTAATGAAAAACTGTTTTTT.

This rearrangement joins TRBV30 to TRBJ1-1, with D tentatively TRBD1 (5 bases). This CDR3 is 13 amino acids long. The germline CDR1 and CDR2 sequences are GTSNPN and SVGIG (reference sequence). V was clipped by 4 bases and J by 3 bases, with 12 bases between them. CDR3 residues: CAWKRKGYTEAFF. CDR3 nucleotide sequence: TGTGCCTGGAAGAGGAAGGGGTACACTGAAGCTTTCTTT.

CDR3 residues: CASSLITKVNTEAFF. CDR3 bases: TGTGCCAGCAGCTTAATCACTAAGGTGAACACTGAAGCTTTCTTT. The V and J genes are TRBV11-2 and TRBJ1-1; D not certain. The CDR3 runs 15 residues. Trimming removed 2 bases from V and 0 bases from J, with 10 bases in between. CDR1 and CDR2 from the germline V gene are SGHAT and FQNNGV.

The chain combines TRBV7-8 with TRBJ2-5; maybe TRBD1 (6 bases). The CDR3 is 14 amino acids. Deletions cut 5 bases from V and 2 bases from J, with 12 bases between. Germline CDR1 SGHVS, CDR2 FQNEAQ. The CDR3 loop reads CASSQGRQQETQYF. The CDR3 nucleotides read TGTGCCAGCAGCCAGGGGAGACAGCAAGAGACCCAGTACTTC.

V is TRBV19 and J is TRBJ2-7; D is perhaps TRBD1 (6 bases). CDR1 LNHDA and CDR2 SQIVND come from the germline V gene (reference sequence). The CDR3 consists of 13 residues. V was clipped by 4 bases and J by 6 bases, with 13 bases between them. The CDR3 protein is CASSTGQRGEQYF. CDR3 sequence (DNA): TGTGCCAGTAGTACCGGACAGAGGGGCGAGCAGTACTTC.

The chain uses TRBV6-1 and TRBJ1-3; the D gene is possibly TRBD1 (6 bases). The CDR3 totals 15 residues. Germline CDR1 is MNHNS and CDR2 is SASEGT. Deletions cut 4 bases from V and 2 bases from J, with 12 bases between. CDR3 sequence (DNA): TGTGCCAGCAGTGTGGACAGTTATACTGGAAACACCATATATTTT. Residues: CASSVDSYTGNTIYF.

The chain is built from TRBV6-4 and TRBJ2-7; 7 bases map to TRBD2. The V gene end was trimmed by 6 bases and the J gene end by 2 bases; junction bases not matched to a gene: 4. The CDR3 runs 13 residues. Germline lookup yields CDR1 MRHNA and CDR2 SNTAGT. CDR3 residues: CASRRRGAYEQYF. Here the CDR3 DNA reads TGTGCCAGCAGACGACGGGGGGCCTACGAGCAGTACTTC.

The CDR3 bases are TGCGCCAGCAGCCAAGATCCGACAGGGGGCAGGTGGGGCTACACCTTC. This sequence encodes CASSQDPTGGRWGYTF. This sequence joins TRBV4-1 and TRBJ1-2; TRBD1 matches at 10 bases. CDR1 is MGHRA, CDR2 YSYEKL, per germline. With 0 bases clipped from V and 8 bases from J, the junction kept 9 bases outside the gene matches. CDR3 size: 16 residues.

The J gene is TRBJ1-3, the V gene TRBV6-6; tentatively, D is TRBD1 (6 bases). The CDR3 totals 11 residues. V was cut by 8 bases and J by 5 bases, with 7 bases left in between. The V gene's germline CDR1 is MNHNY and CDR2 SVGAGI (reference sequence). CDR3 in DNA: TGTGCCAGCCGGGACAGAAACACCATATATTTT. Amino acids: CASRDRNTIYF.

Details on this clone: The junction differs from germline at one of its ends, possibly a read error. V gene TRBV19 combines with J gene TRBJ1-6; D not certain. The CDR3 has 12 residues. Per the germline V gene, CDR1 is LNHDA and CDR2 is SQIVND (reference sequence). CDR3 coding DNA: TGTGCCAGTAGTATCAGGAATTCACCTCTCCACTTT. Translated, it gives CASSIRNSPLHF.

The chain links TRBV10-2 to TRBJ2-1; 7 nucleotides line up with TRBD2. Germline V gene lookup returns CDR1 WSHSY and CDR2 SAAADI. Trimming took 2 bases from V and 0 from J; bases not matched to a gene: 1. The CDR3 loop spans 15 amino acids. CDR3 residues: CASSERGVSYNEQFF. CDR3 bases: TGCGCCAGCAGTGAGCGGGGGGTCTCCTACAATGAGCAGTTCTTC.

The chain combines TRBV28 with TRBJ2-7, with 14 bases aligning to TRBD2. CDR3 size: 13 residues. Losses at the gene ends were 11 bases for V and 5 bases for J; bases not matched to a gene: 5. Germline CDR1 and CDR2: MDHEN and SYDVKM. The CDR3 loop reads CACGTSGSHEQYF. CDR3 coding DNA: TGTGCCTGCGGGACTAGCGGGAGCCACGAGCAGTACTTC.

This sequence joins TRBV4-1 and TRBJ1-2; the match to TRBD1 covers 8 bases. The CDR3 is 18 amino acids. The germline gives CDR1 MGHRA, CDR2 YSYEKL. The V gene end was trimmed by 0 bases and the J gene end by 6 bases; junction bases not matched to a gene: 15. This CDR3 reads CASSQDWGVQGAIDGYTF. The CDR3 region has the DNA TGCGCCAGCAGCCAAGATTGGGGGGTCCAGGGGGCGATCGATGGCTACACCTTC.

This clone was counted once. V usage is TRBV7-2 and J usage is TRBJ2-5; no clear D gene. This CDR3 spans 15 amino acids. The V end lost 6 bases, the J end lost 2 bases, and 16 bases lay between the germline ends. Per germline, CDR1 SGHTA and CDR2 FQGNSA. For the CDR3, the DNA is TGTGCCAGCAGACATACAAGGCAGGTACAAGAGACCCAGTACTTC. Protein: CASRHTRQVQETQYF. Filled out from reference TRBV7-2 and TRBJ2-5, the complete variable domain reads GAGVSQSPSNKVTEKGKDVELRCDPISGHTALYWYRQSLGQGLEFLIYFQGNSAPDKSGLPSDRFSAERTGGSVSTLTIQRTQQEDSAVYLCASRHTRQVQETQYFGPGTRLLVL.

The chain recombines TRBV19 with TRBJ2-2; D is possibly TRBD2 (5 bases). This CDR3 spans 16 amino acids. Germline CDR1 and CDR2: LNHDA and SQIVND (reference sequence). The V end lost 1 base, the J end lost 1 base, and 10 bases lay between the germline ends. As DNA, the CDR3 is TGTGCCAGTAGTATAGGAGGCGGACTGAACACCGGGGAGCTGTTTTTT. This translates into CASSIGGGLNTGELFF.

The rearrangement uses TRBV21-1 and TRBJ1-2; the table's D call, TRBD1, has no DNA check behind it. TRBV21-1 is described as a pseudogene. This CDR3 spans 14 amino acids. The DNA of the CDR3 is TGTGCCAGCAGCAAGGGGGACAGGCGGCGTGGCTACACCTTC. Its translation is CASSKGDRRRGYTF.

This clone has a handful of counts. The chain is built from TRBV27 and TRBJ1-5, with 8 bases fitting TRBD1. The trim removed 6 bases at V and 9 bases at J, leaving 13 bases unmatched. Looked up from germline, CDR1 is MNHEY and CDR2 is SMNVEV (reference sequence). This CDR3 spans 15 amino acids. The CDR3 sequence is CASSRWGQATAPQHF. The CDR3, as DNA: TGTGCCAGCAGCAGGTGGGGACAGGCTACCGCGCCCCAGCATTTT.